The entry below describes one T cell receptor beta chain. Its antigen is unknown. No base quality information exists; no much larger clone differs at one position. TCR cDNA was synthesized by 5'RACE template switching, through which a universal primer site and unique molecular identifiers were introduced. Priming for cDNA synthesis came from both the TCR alpha and TCR beta constant segments. Library amplification used two PCR steps, and the second PCR step added sample barcodes and sequencing adapters. Sequencing of libraries was performed on Illumina HiSeq 2500 (2x100 bp) or NovaSeq (2x150 bp). From the authors' description of their analysis: MIGEC handled demultiplexing of reads and collapsing into UMI consensus sequences, while MiXCR performed V(D)J alignment. Clonotypes responding to the vaccine were identified with edgeR on replicate PBMC samples, with the criteria of FDR below 0.01 and a log2 fold change above 5 up to day 15. Bulk clonotypes were assigned CD4 or CD8 identity according to which sequenced CD4 or CD8 repertoire held them at higher abundance. The public reads were reanalyzed by TCRdb: fastp trimming at Q25, MiXCR alignment, in-frame beta chains only. Rows with one shared CDR3 protein collapse into an entry with the most common genes and DNA. TCRdb, not the original authors, processed these V and J calls. This sample holds more than 110,000 distinct CDR3 sequences; 5% to 7.5% were observed only once. The ten largest account for approximately 0.67% of the sample.

This entry belongs to a study of T cells after yellow fever vaccination (dated by TCRdb to between 2017 and 2020). Background for the entire study: Libraries from fractions with low cell numbers were prepared with the SMART-Seq v4 Ultra Low Input RNA kit. Bulk TCR alpha and beta repertoires were sequenced longitudinally to track T-cell clones before and after primary and booster YFV17D yellow fever vaccination. Two healthy male donors, one aged 18 to 29 and one aged 30 to 40 years, made up the cohort. Blood samples were taken at several timepoints before and after primary and secondary immunization, and bulk PBMC replicates and cell subsets were isolated. Summary of the overall study and its limitations: After the booster, most of the clones that had expanded following primary vaccination were detected again (just under 97% of CD4 and around 90% of CD8), which suggests that memory was broadly maintained. Because only two donors were included in the study, the extent to which the findings can be generalized is limited. FACS-sorted repertoires could contain abundant contaminating clonotypes from the bulk population, so computational filtering was required. The secondary T-cell response was weaker than the primary response but faster, peaking on day 5 instead of day 15. A small fraction of clonotypes appeared in both the CD4 and CD8 compartments, likely as a result of convergent recombination.

The germline V gene supplies CDR1 MNHEY and CDR2 SVGEGT. The CDR3 starts with the cysteine, ends with the phenylalanine, and has 13 residues. Just the 39-base CDR3 DNA is kept, in frame starting at base 1. V gives up 2 bases and J gives up 0 bases, and the segment between their germline ends measures 5 bases. According to the study, the label for this sample's treatment or condition signals: live attenuated yellow fever vaccine strain. A standard Ficoll-Paque protocol was used to isolate PBMCs from peripheral blood. Dynabeads CD4 and CD8 positive selection kits were used to isolate CD4 and CD8 T-cell fractions. TriZol was used to extract RNA from bulk PBMCs, CD4 and CD8 fractions, and dextramer-positive and dextramer-negative fractions.

The chain was built from TRBV6-2 or TRBV6-3 and TRBJ2-7, with an unclear D gene assignment. The material sequenced was CD4+ T cells sorted from PBMCs, taken 10 days after the yellow fever booster vaccination. The receptor's source is a man between 25 and 39 years old who received the YFV17D yellow fever vaccine. Here the CDR3 is given as CASSYPLSYEQYF. The sequenced DNA is TGTGCCAGCAGTTACCCTCTCTCCTACGAGCAGTACTTC.